This record concerns one TCR beta chain sequence. Its antigen is unknown. The data were taken from a study of blood T cells in healthy people across ages. General observations from the study: Per million T cells, TCR beta diversity dropped roughly linearly as age increased.

This CDR3 comprises 15 residues. Germline V gene lookup returns CDR1 SGHVS and CDR2 FNYEAQ. V lost 5 bases and J lost 5; bases outside the gene matches: 9. Through a sample-barcoded 5' primer and a J-beta primer mix, a second PCR was run for roughly 7 to 11 cycles. TCRdb re-derived calls from the 5' RACE reads in MiXCR, one entry per CDR3 protein. Found here are 550,000 to 750,000 distinct CDR3 sequences, 20% to 25% of them singletons; the top ten hold roughly 3.9%. The sample taken for sequencing was blood. The V call is TRBV7-6, the J call TRBJ2-7; TRBD2 matches 10 bases. This TCR came from an older man in good health. CDR3 DNA: TGTGCCAGCAGCATTACCGGGACTAGCGTAGACGAGCAGTACTTC. Translated: CASSITGTSVDEQYF. Full variable domain (remainder filled in from reference TRBV7-6 and TRBJ2-7): GAGVSQSPRYKVTKRGQDVALRCDPISGHVSLYWYRQALGQGPEFLTYFNYEAQQDKSGLPNDRFSAERPEGSISTLTIQRTEQRDSAMYRCASSITGTSVDEQYFGPGTRLTVT.